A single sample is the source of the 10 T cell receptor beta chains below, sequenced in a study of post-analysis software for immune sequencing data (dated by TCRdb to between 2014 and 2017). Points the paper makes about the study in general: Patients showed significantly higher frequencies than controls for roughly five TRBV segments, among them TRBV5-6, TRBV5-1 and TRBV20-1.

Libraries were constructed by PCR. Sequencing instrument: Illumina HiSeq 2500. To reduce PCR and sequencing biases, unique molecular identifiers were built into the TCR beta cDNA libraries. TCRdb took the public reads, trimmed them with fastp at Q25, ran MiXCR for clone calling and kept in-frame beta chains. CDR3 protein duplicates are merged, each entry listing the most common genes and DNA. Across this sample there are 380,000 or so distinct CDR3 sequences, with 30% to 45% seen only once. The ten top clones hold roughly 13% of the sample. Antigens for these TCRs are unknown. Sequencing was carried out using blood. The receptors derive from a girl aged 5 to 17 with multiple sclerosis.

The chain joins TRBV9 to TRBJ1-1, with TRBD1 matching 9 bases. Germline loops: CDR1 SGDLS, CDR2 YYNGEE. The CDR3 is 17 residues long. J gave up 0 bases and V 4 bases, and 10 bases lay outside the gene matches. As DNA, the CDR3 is TGTGCCAGCAGCCCCAGTCCCGGGACAGGGTTGAACACTGAAGCTTTCTTT. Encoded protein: CASSPSPGTGLNTEAFF.

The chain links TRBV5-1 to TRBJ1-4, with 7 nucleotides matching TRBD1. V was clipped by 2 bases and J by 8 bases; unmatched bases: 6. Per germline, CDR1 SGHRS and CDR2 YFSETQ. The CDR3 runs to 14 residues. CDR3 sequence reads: CASSFLSGGEKLFF. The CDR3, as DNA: TGCGCCAGCAGCTTCCTCTCAGGGGGGGAAAAACTGTTTTTT.

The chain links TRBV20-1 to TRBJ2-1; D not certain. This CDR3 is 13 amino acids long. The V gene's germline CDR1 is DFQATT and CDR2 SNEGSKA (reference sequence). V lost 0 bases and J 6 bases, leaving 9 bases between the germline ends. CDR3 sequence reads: CSARDRVVNEQFF. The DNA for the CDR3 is TGCAGTGCTAGAGACCGGGTAGTCAATGAGCAGTTCTTC.

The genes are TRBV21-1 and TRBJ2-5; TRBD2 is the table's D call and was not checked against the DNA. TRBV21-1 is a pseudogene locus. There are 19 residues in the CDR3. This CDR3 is CASSKLLADRLLYQETQYF. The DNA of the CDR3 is TGTGCCAGCAGCAAATTGCTAGCGGATCGTCTCCTGTACCAAGAGACCCAGTACTTC.

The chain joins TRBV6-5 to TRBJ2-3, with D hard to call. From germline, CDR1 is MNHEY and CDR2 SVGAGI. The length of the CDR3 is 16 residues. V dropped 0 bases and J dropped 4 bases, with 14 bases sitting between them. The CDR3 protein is CASSYSNVSGPDTQYF. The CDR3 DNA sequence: TGTGCCAGCAGTTACTCGAATGTCTCGGGTCCAGATACGCAGTATTTT.

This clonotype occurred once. CDR3 nucleotide sequence: TGTGCCAGCAGACCCCCTTTTGCCCGTGGGTATGGCTACACCTTC. The encoded protein is CASRPPFARGYGYTF. The chain combines TRBV6-5 with TRBJ1-2; the D is unclear. The CDR3 consists of 15 residues. Germline V gene data show CDR1 as MNHEY and CDR2 as SVGAGI. V gave up 6 bases and J gave up 5 bases, with 19 bases separating them.

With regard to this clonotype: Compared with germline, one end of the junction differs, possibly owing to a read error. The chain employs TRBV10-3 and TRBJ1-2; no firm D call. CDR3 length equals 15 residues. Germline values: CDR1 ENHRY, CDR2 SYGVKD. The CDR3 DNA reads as TGTGCCATCAGTGAGTCCCCGGGAATAGGCTATGACTACACCTTC. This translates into CAISESPGIGYDYTF.

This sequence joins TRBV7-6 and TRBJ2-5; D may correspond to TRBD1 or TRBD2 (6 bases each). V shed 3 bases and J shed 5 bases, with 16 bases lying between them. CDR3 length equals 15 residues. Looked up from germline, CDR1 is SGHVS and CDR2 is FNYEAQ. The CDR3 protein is CASSFTGAAGETQYF. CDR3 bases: TGTGCCAGCAGCTTTACGGGGGCTGCAGGGGAGACCCAGTACTTC.

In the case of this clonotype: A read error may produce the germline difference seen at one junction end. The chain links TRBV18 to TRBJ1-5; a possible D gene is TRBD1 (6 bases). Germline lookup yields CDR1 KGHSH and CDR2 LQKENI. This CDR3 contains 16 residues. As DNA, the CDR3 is TGTGCCAGCTCACCACCCGGCAGGGGTAGAAATCAGCCCCGGCATTTT. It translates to CASSPPGRGRNQPRHF.

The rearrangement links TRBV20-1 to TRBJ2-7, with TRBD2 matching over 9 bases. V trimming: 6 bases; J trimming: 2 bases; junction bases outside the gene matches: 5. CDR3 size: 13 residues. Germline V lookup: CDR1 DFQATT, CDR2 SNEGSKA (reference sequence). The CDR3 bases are TGCAGTGCGACCGGGACTAGCACCTACGAGCAGTACTTC. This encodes CSATGTSTYEQYF.